This T cell receptor beta chain was obtained from a study of cytomegalovirus exposure and HLA in healthy donors. Study outcomes and limitations: A later analysis found TCR association rates differed by HLA locus, highest for DRB1 and lowest for HLA-C. The study recorded over 150 TCR beta chains that were cytomegalovirus-associated.

Donors in the study were healthy people who gave bone marrow. To note about this clone: Its antigen is currently unknown.

PCR involved 60 Vbeta and 13 Jbeta primers. Repertoires were generated with immunoSEQ multiplex PCR, while TCRdb's copy carries only in-frame clones and drops some. The profile shows 65,000 to 90,000 clones, roughly 85% of them singletons. CDR3 length: 16 residues. J lost 4 bases, V lost 3 bases, and 12 bases had no gene match. CDR1 is SGHAT, CDR2 FQNNGV, per germline. This rearrangement joins TRBV11-2 to TRBJ2-7; TRBD1 agrees at 7 bases. The sample was PBMCs. The TCR comes from a man aged 25 to 40 in good health and CMV-seronegative. Here the CDR3 reads CASSLMGSRGRYEQYF. The CDR3 DNA reads TGTGCCAGCAGCTTGATGGGGTCAAGGGGGCGTTACGAGCAGTACTTC.